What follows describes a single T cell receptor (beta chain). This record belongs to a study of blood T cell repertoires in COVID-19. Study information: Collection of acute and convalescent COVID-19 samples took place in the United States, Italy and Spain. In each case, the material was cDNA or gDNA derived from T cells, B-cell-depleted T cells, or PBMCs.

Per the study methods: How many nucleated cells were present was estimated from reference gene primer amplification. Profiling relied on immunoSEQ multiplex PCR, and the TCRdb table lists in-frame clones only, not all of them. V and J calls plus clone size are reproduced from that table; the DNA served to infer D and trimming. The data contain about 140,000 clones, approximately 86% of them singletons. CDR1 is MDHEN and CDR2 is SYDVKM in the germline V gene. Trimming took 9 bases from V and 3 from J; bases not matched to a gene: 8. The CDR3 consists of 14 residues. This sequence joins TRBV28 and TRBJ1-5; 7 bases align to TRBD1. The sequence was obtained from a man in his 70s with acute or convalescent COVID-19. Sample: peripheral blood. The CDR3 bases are TGTGCCAGTCGTTCAGGGGGGACCAATCAGCCCCAGCATTTT. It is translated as CASRSGGTNQPQHF.